The entry below describes one T cell receptor (beta chain). Its specificity is not known. This sample is part of a study of T cells in localized non-small cell lung cancer. Study-wide results and limits: Among the top 100 tumor clones, a median about 52 appeared in adjacent lung. Because researchers sequenced only one region of the tumor, heterogeneity is still possible. Blood T cell density predicted longer survival; adjacent-lung clonality, shorter.

The germline gives CDR1 SGHTA, CDR2 FQGNSA. The CDR3 spans 16 residues. Trimming shortened V by 1 base and J by 0 bases, and 12 bases separated the two germline ends. TCRdb's copy holds only in-frame clones and misses some; the assay was immunoSEQ multiplex PCR. Of tens of thousands of clones in the sample, around 92% are singletons; the top ten hold about 2.2%. The source material was peripheral blood, sampled before any cancer treatment. V and J are TRBV7-2 and TRBJ1-1; tentatively, D is TRBD1 (5 bases). The sequence was obtained from a female donor older than 55 with stage I lung adenocarcinoma. The CDR3 DNA follows: TGTGCCAGCAGCTTAGATCATCCAGGGCTGAACACTGAAGCTTTCTTT. It codes for CASSLDHPGLNTEAFF. The full variable domain, rest sourced from reference TRBV7-2 and TRBJ1-1, is GAGVSQSPSNKVTEKGKDVELRCDPISGHTALYWYRQSLGQGLEFLIYFQGNSAPDKSGLPSDRFSAERTGGSVSTLTIQRTQQEDSAVYLCASSLDHPGLNTEAFFGQGTRLTVV.